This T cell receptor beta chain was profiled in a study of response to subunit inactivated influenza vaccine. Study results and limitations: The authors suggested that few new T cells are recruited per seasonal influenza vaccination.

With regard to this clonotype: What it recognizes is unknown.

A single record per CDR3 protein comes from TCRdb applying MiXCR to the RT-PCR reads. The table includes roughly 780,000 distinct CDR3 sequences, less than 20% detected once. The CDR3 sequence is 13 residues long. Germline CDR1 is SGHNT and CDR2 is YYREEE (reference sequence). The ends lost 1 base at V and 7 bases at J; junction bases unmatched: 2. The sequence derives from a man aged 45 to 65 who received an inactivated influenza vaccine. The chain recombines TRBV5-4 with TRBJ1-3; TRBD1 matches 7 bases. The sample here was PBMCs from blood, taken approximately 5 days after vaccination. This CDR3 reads CASSLPGGNTIYF. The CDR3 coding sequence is TGTGCCAGCAGCTTGCCAGGGGGGAACACCATATATTTT.